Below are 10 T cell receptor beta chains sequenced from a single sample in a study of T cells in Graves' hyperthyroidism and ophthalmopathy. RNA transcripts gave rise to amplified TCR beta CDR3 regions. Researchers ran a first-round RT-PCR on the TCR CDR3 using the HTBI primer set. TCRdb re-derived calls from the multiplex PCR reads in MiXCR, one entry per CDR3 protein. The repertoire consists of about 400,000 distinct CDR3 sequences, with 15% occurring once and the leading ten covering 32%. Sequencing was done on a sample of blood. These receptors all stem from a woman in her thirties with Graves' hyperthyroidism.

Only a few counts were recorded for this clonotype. CDR3 sequence reads: CASSSPKTGESGYTF. CDR3 nucleotide sequence: TGTGCCAGTAGTTCTCCTAAAACAGGGGAGTCGGGCTACACCTTC. This rearrangement joins TRBV19 to TRBJ1-2, with 7 bases aligning to TRBD1. This CDR3 is built from 15 residues. Germline V gene data show CDR1 as LNHDA and CDR2 as SQIVND (reference sequence). Losses at the gene ends were 5 bases for V and 8 bases for J; bases not matched to a gene: 14.

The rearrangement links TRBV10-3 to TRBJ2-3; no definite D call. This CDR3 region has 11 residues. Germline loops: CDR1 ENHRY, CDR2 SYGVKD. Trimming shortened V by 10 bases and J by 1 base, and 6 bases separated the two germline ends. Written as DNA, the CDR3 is TGTGCCACCGCGGGCACAGATACGCAGTATTTT. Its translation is CATAGTDTQYF.

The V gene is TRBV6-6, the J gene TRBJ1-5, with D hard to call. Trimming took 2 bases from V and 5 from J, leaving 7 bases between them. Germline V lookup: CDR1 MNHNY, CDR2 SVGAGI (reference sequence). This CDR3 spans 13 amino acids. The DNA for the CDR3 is TGTGCCAGCAGTTACGACGGGTATCAGCCCCAGCATTTT. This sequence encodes CASSYDGYQPQHF.

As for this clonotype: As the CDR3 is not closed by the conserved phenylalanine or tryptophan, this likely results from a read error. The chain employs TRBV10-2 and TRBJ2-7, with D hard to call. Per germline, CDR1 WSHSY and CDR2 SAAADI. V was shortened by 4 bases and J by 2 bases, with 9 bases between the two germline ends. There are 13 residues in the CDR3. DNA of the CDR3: TGCGCCAGCAGTGCCTCCGAGCCCTACGAGCAGTACTCC. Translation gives CASSASEPYEQYS.

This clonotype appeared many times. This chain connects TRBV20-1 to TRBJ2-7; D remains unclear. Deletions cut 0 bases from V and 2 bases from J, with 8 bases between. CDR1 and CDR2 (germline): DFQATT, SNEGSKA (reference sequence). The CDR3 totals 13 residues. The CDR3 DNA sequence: TGCAGTGCTAGAGATTGGAAGGCCTACGAGCAGTACTTC. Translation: CSARDWKAYEQYF.

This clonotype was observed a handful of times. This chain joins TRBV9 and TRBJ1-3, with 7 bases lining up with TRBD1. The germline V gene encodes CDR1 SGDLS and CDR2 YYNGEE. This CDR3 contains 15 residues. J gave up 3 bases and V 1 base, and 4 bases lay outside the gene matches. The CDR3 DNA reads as TGTGCCAGCAGCGTAACAGGGGCTAATGGAAACACCATATATTTT. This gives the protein CASSVTGANGNTIYF.

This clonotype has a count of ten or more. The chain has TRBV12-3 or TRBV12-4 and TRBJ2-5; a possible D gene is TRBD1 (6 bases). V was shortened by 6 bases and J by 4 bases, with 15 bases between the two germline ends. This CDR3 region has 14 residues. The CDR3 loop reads CASSRDQGPETQYF. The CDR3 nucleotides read TGTGCCAGCAGCCGAGACCAGGGGCCAGAGACCCAGTACTTC.

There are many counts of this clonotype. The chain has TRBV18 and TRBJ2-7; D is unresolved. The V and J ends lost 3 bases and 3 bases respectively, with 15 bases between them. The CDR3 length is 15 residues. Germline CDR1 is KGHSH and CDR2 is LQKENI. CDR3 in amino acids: CASSPRRASSYEQYF. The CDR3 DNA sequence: TGTGCCAGCTCACCTCGAAGGGCCAGCAGCTACGAGCAGTACTTC.

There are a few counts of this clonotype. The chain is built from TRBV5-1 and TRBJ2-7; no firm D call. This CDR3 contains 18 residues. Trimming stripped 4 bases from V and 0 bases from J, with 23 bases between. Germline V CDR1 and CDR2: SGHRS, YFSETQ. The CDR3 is CASSTWRPKDIFSYEQYF. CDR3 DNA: TGCGCCAGCAGCACTTGGCGGCCTAAGGATATTTTCTCCTACGAGCAGTACTTC.

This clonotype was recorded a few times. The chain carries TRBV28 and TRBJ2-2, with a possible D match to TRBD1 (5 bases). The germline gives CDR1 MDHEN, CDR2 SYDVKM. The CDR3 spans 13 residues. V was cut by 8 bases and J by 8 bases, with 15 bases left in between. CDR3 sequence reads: CASFSTRDGELFF. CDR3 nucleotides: TGTGCCAGCTTCAGCACCAGGGATGGGGAGCTGTTTTTT.